This TCR beta chain was sequenced for a study of cytomegalovirus exposure and HLA in healthy donors. Study-wide results and caveats: Another analysis was done later, and it associated around 15,000 TCR beta sequences with HLA alleles at 0.05 false discovery rate. For most TCR beta V segments, an earlier analysis put the productive rate at about 87% or about 30% of the time.

The V gene's germline CDR1 is LGHNA and CDR2 YNFKEQ. The CDR3 totals 15 residues. Deletions cut 0 bases from V and 2 bases from J, with 8 bases between. Points on this clone: What it binds is unknown.

The PCR was carried out with 60 Vbeta primers and 13 Jbeta primers. The data were produced by immunoSEQ multiplex PCR, yet TCRdb's version contains in-frame clones alone and is incomplete. The table shows around 150,000 clones, with about 75% occurring only once. The rearrangement joins TRBV4-2 to TRBJ1-3; D is possibly TRBD1 (6 bases). Source material: PBMCs. The sequence came from a woman aged 40 to 50 in good health and CMV-seronegative. The CDR3 is CASSQDSGAGNTIYF. The DNA of the CDR3 is TGTGCCAGCAGCCAAGATTCAGGGGCTGGAAACACCATATATTTT.